Listed here is a single T cell receptor beta chain. Its cognate antigen is unknown. The protocol was immunoSEQ multiplex PCR, while the TCRdb copy is restricted to in-frame clones and leaves out a portion. The repertoire holds tens of thousands of clones, 71% seen once, with 3.3% in the top ten. The sample is drawn from a study of PD-1 blockade in classical Hodgkin lymphoma. Study conclusions and caveats: With respect to the repertoire differences, their causes, possibly disease activity or prior therapy, remain undefined.

Relapse after autologous stem cell transplantation occurred in every patient, and brentuximab vedotin exposure varied. Patients' outcomes at their best amounted to complete response, partial response or progressive disease. This clonotype was sampled from a human donor with classical Hodgkin lymphoma. This specimen consisted of peripheral blood mononuclear cells (PBMCs), obtained before the second cycle of nivolumab.

The CDR3 nucleotides are TGTGCCATCAGGGACAGGGTCTCCTACGAGCAGTACTTC. It encodes CAIRDRVSYEQYF. The chain has TRBV10-3 and TRBJ2-7; 8 nucleotides line up with TRBD1. Germline V gene sequence: CDR1 ENHRY, CDR2 SYGVKD. Trimming cost V 6 bases and J 0 bases; bases outside gene matches: 1. The CDR3 is 13 amino acids.